These 22 T cell receptor beta chains share one sample of origin, sequenced in a study of response to subunit inactivated influenza vaccine. TCRdb processed the RT-PCR reads anew with MiXCR; each CDR3 protein has one entry. The profile covers more than 700,000 distinct CDR3 sequences, with 21% appearing a single time and around 9.6% taken by the ten largest. The specimen comprised PBMCs from blood, sampled more than 4 days after vaccination. The receptors derive from a man in his fifties who received an inactivated influenza vaccine.

This clonotype was recorded many times. The V call is TRBV28, the J call TRBJ2-5; the D is unclear. CDR3 length equals 16 residues. CDR1 and CDR2 (germline): MDHEN, SYDVKM. V lost 7 bases and J 0 bases, leaving 18 bases between the germline ends. The CDR3 DNA reads as TGTGCCAGCATCCCATCGCCCCAGAACCACCAAGAGACCCAGTACTTC. Translated, it gives CASIPSPQNHQETQYF. The full variable domain, with the rest looked up from reference TRBV28 and TRBJ2-5, is DVKVTQSSRYLVKRTGEKVFLECVQDMDHENMFWYRQDPGLGLRLIYFSYDVKMKEKGDIPEGYSVSREKKERFSLILESASTNQTSMYLCASIPSPQNHQETQYFGPGTRLLVL.

The sample holds a few counts of this clonotype. V is TRBV3-1 and J is TRBJ2-7, with a weak D call TRBD2 (5 bases). In germline, CDR1 is LGHDT, CDR2 YNNKEL (reference sequence). Trimming shortened V by 1 base and J by 6 bases, and 10 bases separated the two germline ends. The CDR3 has 13 amino acids. DNA for the CDR3: TGTGCCAGCAGCCAAGGGCTAGCTGTCGAGCAGTACTTC. Translated: CASSQGLAVEQYF.

The rearrangement joins TRBV4-3 to TRBJ2-7, with TRBD1 matching over 7 bases. J was trimmed by 2 bases and V by 0 bases; bases with no gene match: 4. The CDR3 is made up of 15 amino acids. Germline lookup yields CDR1 LGHNA and CDR2 YSLEER. Here the CDR3 DNA reads TGCGCCAGCAGCCAAGACCGGGACAGAACCTACGAGCAGTACTTC. Its translation is CASSQDRDRTYEQYF.

The chain couples TRBV18 to TRBJ1-2, with a weak D call TRBD1 (5 bases). With 2 bases removed from V and 6 bases from J, the gap between germline ends came to 10 bases. Germline CDR1 KGHSH, CDR2 LQKENI. The CDR3 runs to 13 residues. This chain's CDR3 is CASSPGAQDGYTF. CDR3 sequence (DNA): TGTGCCAGCTCACCAGGGGCCCAGGATGGCTACACCTTC. The full variable domain, rest sourced from reference TRBV18 and TRBJ1-2, is NAGVMQNPRHLVRRRGQEARLRCSPMKGHSHVYWYRQLPEEGLKFMVYLQKENIIDESGMPKERFSAEFPKEGPSILRIQQVVRGDSAAYFCASSPGAQDGYTFGSGTRLTVV.

The rearrangement uses TRBV20-1 and TRBJ2-3, with TRBD2 matching 14 bases. CDR1 and CDR2 from the germline V gene are DFQATT and SNEGSKA (reference sequence). The CDR3 length is 15 residues. V dropped 1 base and J dropped 5; count of bases not matched to a gene: 2. The CDR3: CSARAGTSGGDTQYF. For the CDR3, the DNA is TGCAGTGCTAGAGCCGGGACTAGCGGGGGAGATACGCAGTATTTT.

The gene calls are TRBV29-1 and TRBJ2-3; D might be TRBD2 (6 bases). This CDR3 has 13 amino acids. V was clipped by 4 bases and J by 3 bases, with 11 bases between them. CDR1 is SQVTM, CDR2 ANQGSEA, per germline. The CDR3 bases are TGCAGCGTTGCTTTCGCGGGGACAGATACGCAGTATTTT. Residues: CSVAFAGTDTQYF.

The genes are TRBV2 and TRBJ2-6; no clear D. The V gene's germline CDR1 is SNHLY and CDR2 FYNNEI. V lost 2 bases, J lost 0 bases, and 5 bases lay in between. The CDR3 sequence is 15 residues long. This chain's CDR3 is CASSELTSGANVLTF. CDR3 coding DNA: TGTGCCAGCAGTGAATTAACCTCTGGGGCCAACGTCCTGACTTTC.

This clonotype was observed at least ten times. This chain links TRBV6-5 with TRBJ2-3; D not resolved. The CDR3 has 11 amino acids. Trimming took off 5 bases at V and 5 bases at J, with 5 bases between the two ends. Germline V lookup: CDR1 MNHEY, CDR2 SVGAGI. CDR3 DNA: TGTGCCAGCAGTCGTCTAGATACGCAGTATTTT. Protein sequence: CASSRLDTQYF.

The genes are TRBV29-1 and TRBJ2-1, with D perhaps matching TRBD1 or TRBD2 (6 bases each). CDR1 and CDR2 (germline): SQVTM, ANQGSEA. Trimming removed 0 bases from V and 5 bases from J, with 11 bases in between. This CDR3 is built from 14 residues. The CDR3 sequence is CSVEDWRDNNEQFF. The CDR3 bases are TGCAGCGTTGAAGATTGGCGGGACAACAATGAGCAGTTCTTC.

This clonotype appeared a few times. This chain joins TRBV14 and TRBJ2-7, with 9 nucleotides matching TRBD2. This CDR3 has 18 residues. V was pared by 2 bases and J by 1 base, with 12 bases of the junction left unmatched. Germline V CDR1 and CDR2: SGHDN, FVKESK. The CDR3 DNA reads as TGTGCCAGCAGCCAATTTGCTAGCGGGATGTACCCTTCCTACGAGCAGTACTTC. Its protein is CASSQFASGMYPSYEQYF.

The sample holds a few counts of this clonotype. The rearrangement links TRBV20-1 to TRBJ2-7, with D perhaps matching TRBD1 or TRBD2 (5 bases each). Germline V CDR1 and CDR2: DFQATT, SNEGSKA (reference sequence). The CDR3 runs to 13 residues. The V end was cut by 5 bases, the J end by 2 bases, with 13 bases between. CDR3 loop: CSAGLEGPYEQYF. DNA for the CDR3: TGCAGTGCTGGTCTAGAGGGGCCCTACGAGCAGTACTTC.

V gene TRBV7-9 combines with J gene TRBJ2-7; 8 bases agree with TRBD1. Germline V gives CDR1 SEHNR, CDR2 FQNEAQ (reference sequence). After removal of 5 bases from V and 6 bases from J, the junction contained 12 bases not matched to a gene. The CDR3 length is 15 residues. The CDR3 nucleotides read TGTGCCAGCAGCACCCAGCCGGGACAGGCTCTCGAGCAGTACTTC. Residues: CASSTQPGQALEQYF.

There are many counts of this clonotype. V and J are TRBV7-9 and TRBJ2-1; D perhaps matches TRBD1 (5 bases). The V end was cut by 4 bases, the J end by 8 bases, with 21 bases between. CDR3 size: 16 residues. The germline V gene has CDR1 SEHNR and CDR2 FQNEAQ (reference sequence). CDR3 in DNA: TGTGCCAGCAGCTCAAGGCTCCCAGGGCGGTGGGATGAGCAGTTCTTC. Translation: CASSSRLPGRWDEQFF.

The chain carries TRBV6-2 or TRBV6-3 and TRBJ2-3; TRBD2 aligns across 9 bases. Germline V gives CDR1 MNHEY, CDR2 SVGEGT. This CDR3 has 17 amino acids. V trimming: 0 bases; J trimming: 1 base; junction bases outside the gene matches: 5. The chain's CDR3 is CASSYSKRTSGTDTQYF. Written as DNA, the CDR3 is TGTGCCAGCAGTTACTCGAAACGGACTAGCGGCACAGATACGCAGTATTTT.

The chain combines TRBV9 with TRBJ2-5; TRBD2 matches 9 bases. The J segment lost 3 bases and the V segment lost 0 bases, leaving 3 bases of the junction unmatched. CDR1 and CDR2 from the germline V gene are SGDLS and YYNGEE. CDR3 length equals 15 residues. CDR3 nucleotide sequence: TGTGCCAGCAGCGTAGGAAGACTAGCGGAAGAGACCCAGTACTTC. This encodes CASSVGRLAEETQYF.

This clonotype has more than one count but fewer than ten. The rearrangement links TRBV5-1 to TRBJ1-1; 7 positions agree with TRBD1. After removal of 3 bases from V and 0 bases from J, the junction contained 5 bases not matched to a gene. The CDR3 has 15 amino acids. Germline lookup yields CDR1 SGHRS and CDR2 YFSETQ. CDR3 protein: CASSWGQSMNTEAFF. The DNA of the CDR3 is TGCGCCAGCAGCTGGGGACAGTCTATGAACACTGAAGCTTTCTTT.

The CDR3 coding sequence is TGTGCCAGCAGCCGCGGACTAGCGGGAGTCCCTGAGCAGTTCTTC. It is translated as CASSRGLAGVPEQFF. This chain connects TRBV3-1 to TRBJ2-1, with 13 nucleotides matching TRBD2. The trim removed 4 bases at V and 9 bases at J, leaving 6 bases unmatched. The length of the CDR3 is 15 residues. Germline CDR1 LGHDT, CDR2 YNNKEL (reference sequence).

Only a few counts were recorded for this clonotype. The CDR3 sequence is CATSRRSRIISDTQYF. The CDR3 bases are TGTGCCACCAGCAGAAGGTCTAGAATTATCTCAGATACGCAGTATTTT. The rearrangement joins TRBV15 to TRBJ2-3; D is ambiguous. V was shortened by 2 bases and J by 4 bases, with 16 bases between the two germline ends. This CDR3 is 16 amino acids long. From germline, CDR1 is LNHNV and CDR2 YYDKDF (reference sequence). The full variable domain, in which reference TRBV15 and TRBJ2-3 provide the parts outside the CDR3, is DAMVIQNPRYQVTQFGKPVTLSCSQTLNHNVMYWYQQKSSQAPKLLFHYYDKDFNNEADTPDNFQSRRPNTSFCFLDIRSPGLGDTAMYLCATSRRSRIISDTQYFGPGTRLTVL.

This clonotype was counted a single time. The chain is built from TRBV7-2 and TRBJ2-7; D is uncertain. V was clipped by 5 bases and J by 4 bases, with 12 bases between them. This CDR3 is built from 13 residues. The germline V gene encodes CDR1 SGHTA and CDR2 FQGNSA. CDR3 sequence reads: CASSQTRIYEQYF. The DNA for the CDR3 is TGTGCCAGCAGCCAGACACGGATTTACGAGCAGTACTTC.

CDR3 sequence (DNA): TGTGCCAGCAGTGAAGAACTAGCGATGTCCTACAATGAGCAGTTCTTC. It encodes CASSEELAMSYNEQFF. This chain links TRBV6-1 with TRBJ2-1, with 7 positions matching TRBD2. V shed 1 base and J 1 base; nucleotides not matched to a gene: 4. CDR1 and CDR2 (germline): MNHNS, SASEGT. The CDR3 extends over 16 amino acids.

For this clonotype: One junction end disagrees with the germline gene, perhaps due to a read error. The gene calls are TRBV6-2 or TRBV6-3 and TRBJ1-2; TRBD1 matches at 7 bases. CDR1 is MNHEY and CDR2 is SVGEGT in the germline V gene. CDR3 length: 15 amino acids. This chain's CDR3 is CASSYWTGGDYGYTF. CDR3 nucleotides: TGTGCCAGCAGCTACTGGACAGGAGGGGACTATGGCTACACCTTC.

V usage is TRBV29-1 and J usage is TRBJ2-5; TRBD2 matches 8 bases. From germline, CDR1 is SQVTM and CDR2 ANQGSEA. The CDR3 sequence is 15 residues long. The trim removed 1 base at V and 0 bases at J, leaving 4 bases unmatched. The CDR3 DNA follows: TGCAGCGTTGAAGGACTAGCGCAACACCAAGAGACCCAGTACTTC. This sequence encodes CSVEGLAQHQETQYF.